The rows below give T cell receptor beta chains drawn from one sample of a study of blood T cell repertoires in COVID-19. Using immunoSEQ multiplex PCR, the repertoire was profiled, and TCRdb retains in-frame clones only, with some absent. Among about 89,000 clones listed, less than 80% were seen once. Sequencing was done on a sample of peripheral blood. The source of these receptors is a woman older than 75 with acute or convalescent COVID-19. Each CDR3 is given with its conserved first and last residue. Each record gives: CDR3 DNA, CDR3 protein, V gene, D gene, clone size, J gene. A D gene is named only where the DNA matches it firmly. Expanded clones get a size class; other rows say once, few or many, or leave the size out.

TGTGCCAGCAGTTTTGAGGTCCCCCCTAGGGGCTACACCTTC,CASSFEVPPRGYTF,TRBV27,.,.,TRBJ1-2
TGCGCCAGCATGGGGACAGGGGGCCCGGGGACCGGGGAGCTGTTTTTT,CASMGTGGPGTGELFF,TRBV5-1,TRBD1,.,TRBJ2-2
TGCACCACGGGGGGCTATGGCTACACCTTC,CTTGGYGYTF,TRBV20-1,.,.,TRBJ1-2
TGTGCCAGCAGCGTCCTAGCGGGGGCCGCCTCCTACGAGCAGTACTTC,CASSVLAGAASYEQYF,TRBV9,TRBD2,.,TRBJ2-7
TGTGCCAGCAGCCGGGGGGGTAACAATCAGCCCCAGCATTTT,CASSRGGNNQPQHF,TRBV9,.,.,TRBJ1-5
TGTGCCAGCAGCGCGACCCAATGGACAGGGGGCGCGGACTATGGCTACACCTTC,CASSATQWTGGADYGYTF,TRBV9,TRBD1,.,TRBJ1-2
TGCGCCAGCAGCCCAGCAGGACGGGACAAAATTCCACCCCTCCACTTT,CASSPAGRDKIPPLHF,TRBV4-1,.,.,TRBJ1-6
TGTGCCAGCTCCCAACGGCAGGGGGCAATTACCGGGGAGCTGTTTTTT,CASSQRQGAITGELFF,TRBV18,TRBD1,.,TRBJ2-2
TGTGCCAGCAGCGTAACCCCCTTGGGCCACCCTGAAGCTTTCTTT,CASSVTPLGHPEAFF,TRBV9,.,.,TRBJ1-1
TGTGCCAGCAGTTGGGGACTAGCGGGGGAGGTATACGAGCAGTACTTC,CASSWGLAGEVYEQYF,TRBV7-6,TRBD2,.,TRBJ2-7
TGTGCCAGCTCACCAATTGGGCTCTCTGGAAACACCATATATTTT,CASSPIGLSGNTIYF,TRBV18,.,many,TRBJ1-3
TGTGCCAGCAGTGATTTCGCACAGGGCCTCTATGGCTACACCTTC,CASSDFAQGLYGYTF,TRBV6-1,.,.,TRBJ1-2
TGTGCCAGCAGTTTAGACGCGGGTCATGGCTACACCTTC,CASSLDAGHGYTF,TRBV12-3/TRBV12-4,.,.,TRBJ1-2
TGTGCCAGCAGTTTTGAGGGAGGAGGCACTGAAGCTTTCTTT,CASSFEGGGTEAFF,TRBV28,.,.,TRBJ1-1
TGTGCCAGCTCACTCAGGGGATATGGCTACACCTTC,CASSLRGYGYTF,TRBV18,.,once,TRBJ1-2
TGTGCCACCAGTCGAGGGGGAAATGACTATGGCTACACCTTC,CATSRGGNDYGYTF,TRBV15,.,.,TRBJ1-2
TGTGCCTGGAGTGTGAACAGGGGAGGAGAGACCCAGTACTTC,CAWSVNRGGETQYF,TRBV30,.,.,TRBJ2-5
TGTGCCAGCAGTTTAGACCAGACAGGGGGCTCAATCTATGGCTACACCTTC,CASSLDQTGGSIYGYTF,TRBV28,TRBD1,once,TRBJ1-2
TGTGCCAGCAGCGTAGTTAGTTCGGGGGACGAGCAGTACTTC,CASSVVSSGDEQYF,TRBV9,.,.,TRBJ2-7
TGTGCCAGCAGCAAGGGGGACAGGGGGCGAGGAGGCTACACCTTC,CASSKGDRGRGGYTF,TRBV5-6,TRBD1,few,TRBJ1-2
TGTGCCAGCTCACCATTAGCTAAAGGGGGGAACACTGAAGCTTTCTTT,CASSPLAKGGNTEAFF,TRBV18,.,.,TRBJ1-1
TGTGCCATCAGTGCCCCTCCCGGGGGGACGGAGGCCGAGCAGTACTTC,CAISAPPGGTEAEQYF,TRBV10-3,TRBD2,.,TRBJ2-7
TGTGCCATCAGTGATATTACACCCTACGAGCAGTACTTC,CAISDITPYEQYF,TRBV10-3,.,.,TRBJ2-7
TGTGCCAGCAGTTTGAAAACAGTTCTCTCTGGGGCCAACGTCCTGACTTTC,CASSLKTVLSGANVLTF,TRBV28,.,many,TRBJ2-6
TGTGCCAGCAGTCGCCGGGGACAGAACACCGGGGAGCTGTTTTTT,CASSRRGQNTGELFF,TRBV6-6,.,.,TRBJ2-2
TGTGCCAGCTCACCTCCCTCACAGGGGAACTATGGCTACACCTTC,CASSPPSQGNYGYTF,TRBV18,TRBD1,.,TRBJ1-2
TGCGCCAGCAGCCGAGACAGTAACTATGGCTACACCTTC,CASSRDSNYGYTF,TRBV5-1,.,.,TRBJ1-2
TGTGCCAGCAGGTTAAATATGGACAGTGTCTATGGCTACACCTTC,CASRLNMDSVYGYTF,TRBV3-1/TRBV3-2,.,.,TRBJ1-2
TGTGCCAGCCAATACCCCGGGACTCCCAATTCACCCCTCCACTTT,CASQYPGTPNSPLHF,TRBV28,.,.,TRBJ1-6
TGTGCCAGCAGCTTAGTGTCAGGGGAAGAAGCTTTCTTT,CASSLVSGEEAFF,TRBV11-3,.,.,TRBJ1-1
TGTGCCAGCGGGAATGGGGGGTCACGTTACAATGAGCAGTTCTTC,CASGNGGSRYNEQFF,TRBV5-4,.,.,TRBJ2-1